A selection of T cell receptor beta chains follows, all from one sample in a study of shared clonotypes between healthy human individuals. Profiling relied on immunoSEQ multiplex PCR, and the TCRdb table lists in-frame clones only, not all of them. This repertoire shows over 800,000 clones, 80% to 95% found once; its top ten account for approximately 25%. Sequenced input: naive CD8+ T cells sorted from blood. The receptors shown here come from a man younger than 45 in good health. The CDR3 runs from the conserved cysteine through the conserved F or W. The D gene is left open where the match is weak. The listing skips clone size in some rows; elsewhere it reads once, few, many or a size class.

J,D,size,V,DNA,CDR3
TRBJ2-7,-,-,TRBV2,TGTGCCAGCAGCGGCCCGACAGAAAAAAGCTCCTACGAGCAGTACTTC,CASSGPTEKSSYEQYF
TRBJ2-3,-,once,TRBV2,TGTGCCAGCAGTGAATCGATAGCGGACACAGATACGCAGTATTTT,CASSESIADTDTQYF
TRBJ1-1,-,-,TRBV19,TGTGCCAGTATGATTTACAGTGAAGCTTTCTTT,CASMIYSEAFF
TRBJ2-1,-,-,TRBV6-6,TGTGCCAGCAGCTCTAGGCGGGGTGAGCAGTTCTTC,CASSSRRGEQFF
TRBJ2-7,-,-,TRBV28,TGTGCCAGCAGTTCCCTTTTCGTAGGGGACTACGAGCAGTACTTC,CASSSLFVGDYEQYF
TRBJ2-5,-,once,TRBV11-2,TGTGCCAGCAGCCTATCTAGGTTTAGAGAGACCCAGTACTTC,CASSLSRFRETQYF
TRBJ2-2,-,-,TRBV11-3,TGTGCCAGCAGGTACCAAACCGGGGAGCTGTTTTTT,CASRYQTGELFF
TRBJ1-4,-,-,TRBV19,TGTGCCAGTAAAGCCCTAGGGAACTCAAATGAAAAACTGTTTTTT,CASKALGNSNEKLFF
TRBJ1-4,-,-,TRBV29-1,TGCAGCGCTGTCCCTCGGGGGGCTGGTGAAAAACTGTTTTTT,CSAVPRGAGEKLFF
TRBJ2-3,-,-,TRBV2,TGTGCCAGCAGTGAGGCGGGGGCCAGCACAGATACGCAGTATTTT,CASSEAGASTDTQYF
TRBJ2-7,-,few,TRBV7-8,TGTGCCAGCAGCTTAAGCTCTTCCGTCTACGAGCAGTACTTC,CASSLSSSVYEQYF
TRBJ2-3,-,once,TRBV29-1,TGCAGCGTTGTTTTGGAAAACACAGATACGCAGTATTTT,CSVVLENTDTQYF
TRBJ2-3,-,-,TRBV28,TGTGCCAGCAGTTTTAGGGATACGCAGTATTTT,CASSFRDTQYF
TRBJ2-1,-,-,TRBV7-7,TGTGCTAGCAGCCCCTCCGGGACGTCCGGCGATGAGCAGTTCTTC,CASSPSGTSGDEQFF
TRBJ2-4,-,-,TRBV13,TGTGCCAGCAGCTTAGAGGGTTTCGCCAAAAACATTCAGTACTTC,CASSLEGFAKNIQYF
TRBJ2-7,-,-,TRBV27,TGTGCCAGCAGTTTGGGCCTCCTGAGGGAGCAGTACTTC,CASSLGLLREQYF
TRBJ2-3,-,-,TRBV27,TGTGCCAGCAGTAGGGGCGGCGGCACAGATACGCAGTATTTT,CASSRGGGTDTQYF
TRBJ2-7,-,-,TRBV9,TGTGCCAGCAGCGGCCGCGGATACGAGCAGTACTTC,CASSGRGYEQYF
TRBJ2-3,-,-,TRBV7-3,TGTGCCAGCAGCTTAGAAGCGGAGGTAGATACGCAGTATTTT,CASSLEAEVDTQYF
TRBJ2-1,-,-,TRBV5-8,TGTGCCAGCAGCTTGACCGCGAGCTCCTACAATGAGCAGTTCTTC,CASSLTASSYNEQFF
TRBJ2-1,TRBD2,-,TRBV15,TGTGCCACCAGCAGAGATAGGGGACTAGCGGGAACGGAGCAGTTCTTC,CATSRDRGLAGTEQFF
TRBJ2-7,-,-,TRBV27,TGTGCCAGCAGTCCACAGGGTGGGTTTTCCTACGAGCAGTACTTC,CASSPQGGFSYEQYF
TRBJ1-5,-,-,TRBV19,TGTGCCAGTGGGGGGTCGAGGGTTGTTCAGCCCCAGCATTTT,CASGGSRVVQPQHF
TRBJ2-5,TRBD2,-,TRBV6-1,TGTGCCAGCAGTGAACGGGCTAGCGGGAGGTGGGAGACCCAGTACTTC,CASSERASGRWETQYF
TRBJ2-5,-,-,TRBV7-9,TGTGCCAGCAGAAAGACAGAGCAAGAGACCCAGTACTTC,CASRKTEQETQYF
TRBJ2-7,-,-,TRBV30,TGTGCCTGGTCTGAGACCTACGAGCAGTACTTC,CAWSETYEQYF
TRBJ1-1,-,-,TRBV5-1,TGCGCCAGCAGCCTGACAGACACTGAAGCTTTCTTT,CASSLTDTEAFF
TRBJ1-4,-,-,TRBV6-6,TGTGCCAGTTCCTCGACCGCAAGTAATGAAAAACTGTTTTTT,CASSSTASNEKLFF
TRBJ2-3,-,-,TRBV30,TGTGCCTGGGGCCCCCGAGGTAACAGGGTGGCTGCAGATACGCAGTATTTT,CAWGPRGNRVAADTQYF
TRBJ2-3,TRBD2,-,TRBV5-1,TGCGCCAGCAGCTTGGTTCAGCGGGAGGGCCTGGTGGATACGCAGTATTTT,CASSLVQREGLVDTQYF
TRBJ2-3,-,-,TRBV28,TGTGCCAGCAGCAGGGCAAGCACAGATACGCAGTATTTT,CASSRASTDTQYF
TRBJ2-6,-,-,TRBV9,TGTGCCAGCAGCGTCCGACACCGATCTGGGGCCAACGTCCTGACTTTC,CASSVRHRSGANVLTF
TRBJ2-5,TRBD2,-,TRBV25-1,TGTGCCAGCAGTGAAACTAGCGGGAGGTACCAAGAGACCCAGTACTTC,CASSETSGRYQETQYF
TRBJ2-1,-,-,TRBV29-1,TGCAGCGTCGTCTCGTCGTTTGGATGGCAGTTCTTC,CSVVSSFGWQFF
TRBJ1-4,TRBD1,-,TRBV29-1,TGCAGCGTTGTACGGACAGGGGATAATGAAAAACTGTTTTTT,CSVVRTGDNEKLFF
TRBJ2-7,TRBD1,-,TRBV5-4,TGTGCCAGCAGCCCAAAGGACAGGGCCGCCTACGAGCAGTACTTC,CASSPKDRAAYEQYF
TRBJ2-3,TRBD2,-,TRBV27,TGTGCCAGCATTAGAAGGACTAGCGGCACAGATACGCAGTATTTT,CASIRRTSGTDTQYF
TRBJ2-3,TRBD1,-,TRBV7-9,TGTGCCAGCAGCTCGACAGGGGGCAGCACAGATACGCAGTATTTT,CASSSTGGSTDTQYF
TRBJ2-1,-,-,TRBV5-6,TGTGCCAGCAGCTTGGTTGTCAGTCATAGGTGGTCCTACAATGAGCAGTTCTTC,CASSLVVSHRWSYNEQFF
TRBJ2-7,TRBD1,-,TRBV2,TGTGCCAGCAGACCTTCCGTTCCGGGACAGAGTCCCTACGAGCAGTACTTC,CASRPSVPGQSPYEQYF
TRBJ2-2,-,few,TRBV29-1,TGCAGCGTTGACCCGAACACCGGGGAGCTGTTTTTT,CSVDPNTGELFF
TRBJ2-7,-,-,TRBV11-2,TGTGCCAGCAGCTTAGAGGCAGCGGGCTACTACGAGCAGTACTTC,CASSLEAAGYYEQYF
TRBJ2-1,-,-,TRBV13,TGTGCCAGCAGCTTACTGAAGGCGGACAATGAGCAGTTCTTC,CASSLLKADNEQFF
TRBJ2-5,-,-,TRBV9,TGTGCCAGCAGCCACCCAAGTAAGACCCAGTACTTC,CASSHPSKTQYF
TRBJ1-1,-,-,TRBV5-6,TGTGCCAGCAGCTCTATGACAGTGGGAGCTTTCTTT,CASSSMTVGAFF
TRBJ2-7,TRBD2,-,TRBV7-9,TGTGCCAGCAGCTTAAGGTCTAGCGGGAGGGCCCAGGTGTACGAGCAGTACTTC,CASSLRSSGRAQVYEQYF
TRBJ1-5,-,few,TRBV5-6,TGTGCCAGCAGCTTGTCTTATAGCAATCAGCCCCAGCATTTT,CASSLSYSNQPQHF
TRBJ2-1,-,-,TRBV9,TGTGCCAGCAGCGTAGAAACAACGGGACATCTTGGCAATGAGCAGTTCTTC,CASSVETTGHLGNEQFF
TRBJ2-7,-,-,TRBV27,TGTGCCAGCAGTTTAGATGTCGGGGGGACACTGCCGTTTAACGAGCAGTACTTC,CASSLDVGGTLPFNEQYF
TRBJ2-7,TRBD1,-,TRBV5-1,TGCGCCAGCAGCTCTCGACAGGGACCTCGGGACGAGCAGTACTTC,CASSSRQGPRDEQYF
TRBJ2-3,TRBD2,once,TRBV28,TGTGCCAGCAGTCCCCCAACTGGACTAGCGGGAAAAACAGATACGCAGTATTTT,CASSPPTGLAGKTDTQYF
TRBJ2-1,TRBD1,once,TRBV7-9,TGTGCCAGCAGCTCCCGGGGGACAGGGGACAATGAGCAGTTCTTC,CASSSRGTGDNEQFF
TRBJ1-1,TRBD1,-,TRBV7-6,TGTGCCAGCAGCCCGGACAGGGGCCTAATGAACACTGAAGCTTTCTTT,CASSPDRGLMNTEAFF
TRBJ2-1,TRBD2,-,TRBV4-2,TGTGCCAGCAGCCCCGTACTAGCGGTCAATGAGCAGTTCTTC,CASSPVLAVNEQFF
TRBJ1-1,TRBD1,once,TRBV7-6,TGTGCCAGCAGCTCAGGACAGGAGAACACTGAAGCTTTCTTT,CASSSGQENTEAFF
TRBJ2-7,TRBD1,once,TRBV4-3,TGCGCCAGCAGCCAAGATTCGGCAGGGGGCACAGAGCAGTACTTC,CASSQDSAGGTEQYF
TRBJ2-1,TRBD1,-,TRBV5-1,TGCGCCAGCAGCATGGAACCGGGACAGGTTAGAAATGAGCAGTTCTTC,CASSMEPGQVRNEQFF
TRBJ1-2,TRBD1,-,TRBV19,TGTGCCAGTAGTACCCCGGGACAGCACTATTTAGATGGCTACACCTTC,CASSTPGQHYLDGYTF